A selection of T cell receptor beta chains follows, all from one sample in a study of a mutant IDH1 vaccine in newly diagnosed glioma. The data were produced by immunoSEQ multiplex PCR, yet TCRdb's version contains in-frame clones alone and is incomplete. The data hold fewer than 70,000 clones, with 85% to 90% observed a single time. Their specific antigens are unknown. The input for sequencing was PBMCs, taken from a glioma patient whose treatment included an IDH1 peptide vaccine. These receptors came from a woman aged 40 to 55 with glioma. CDR3s include the opening cysteine and the closing phenylalanine or tryptophan. The D gene is left open where the match is weak. Size is stated for part of the rows, as once, few or many counts, or as a class when the clone is expanded.

TRBV4-3	.	TRBJ2-7	.	CASSQDDREVPYEQYF	TGCGCCAGCAGCCAAGACGACAGGGAGGTACCCTACGAGCAGTACTTC
TRBV5-1	.	TRBJ1-1	.	CASSFGPAVPEAFF	TGCGCCAGCAGCTTCGGACCCGCTGTACCTGAAGCTTTCTTT
TRBV4-1	.	TRBJ2-1	TRBD2	CASSPPTSGAYNEQFF	TGCGCCAGCAGCCCCCCCACTAGCGGGGCCTACAATGAGCAGTTCTTC
TRBV7-2	.	TRBJ1-1	.	CASSPRTGNTEAFF	TGTGCCAGCAGCCCCAGGACCGGGAACACTGAAGCTTTCTTT
TRBV6-6	.	TRBJ2-1	.	CASSSWKKGYNEQFF	TGTGCCAGCAGTTCGTGGAAGAAGGGATACAATGAGCAGTTCTTC
TRBV5-1	.	TRBJ2-7	TRBD1	CASSLEGGKGSYEQYF	TGCGCCAGCAGCTTGGAAGGGGGCAAGGGCTCCTACGAGCAGTACTTC
TRBV10-3	.	TRBJ2-3	.	CAISEVLGGTDTQYF	TGTGCCATCAGTGAAGTTCTGGGTGGCACAGATACGCAGTATTTT
TRBV6-5	.	TRBJ2-2	TRBD1	CASSWTGVGGELFF	TGTGCCAGCAGCTGGACAGGGGTTGGCGGGGAGCTGTTTTTT
TRBV30	.	TRBJ2-5	TRBD2	CAWSVHRGRGAQYF	TGTGCCTGGAGTGTACATCGCGGTCGGGGGGCCCAGTACTTC
TRBV5-1	.	TRBJ2-7	TRBD2	CASSLVATTSSYEQYF	TGCGCCAGCAGCTTGGTCGCGACGACTAGCAGCTACGAGCAGTACTTC
TRBV28	few	TRBJ2-7	.	CASTEGVGEQYF	TGTGCCAGCACGGAGGGGGTTGGCGAGCAGTACTTC
TRBV20-1	once	TRBJ1-2	.	CSAREGTGYTF	TGCAGTGCTAGAGAGGGGACTGGCTACACCTTC
TRBV29-1	.	TRBJ1-2	.	CSARRVANYGYTF	TGCAGCGCGAGACGGGTAGCTAACTATGGCTACACCTTC
TRBV5-4	.	TRBJ2-3	TRBD1	CASSLVGTEADTQYF	TGTGCCAGCAGCTTGGTTGGGACAGAGGCAGATACGCAGTATTTT
TRBV7-8	.	TRBJ2-5	.	CASSPGRAPQETQYF	TGTGCCAGCAGCCCCGGACGGGCACCCCAAGAGACCCAGTACTTC
TRBV7-9	.	TRBJ2-7	TRBD2	CASSSGTSSLGEQYF	TGTGCCAGCAGTTCTGGGACTAGCTCCCTCGGGGAGCAGTACTTC
TRBV12-5	.	TRBJ1-1	.	CASGTGTLLGAFF	TGTGCTAGTGGTACCGGGACCCTCTTGGGAGCTTTCTTT
TRBV4-3	.	TRBJ2-3	.	CASSQEPSVGVSTDTQYF	TGCGCCAGCAGCCAAGAGCCTAGCGTTGGGGTTAGCACAGATACGCAGTATTTT
TRBV5-4	once	TRBJ2-7	.	CASSKGGGGEQYF	TGTGCCAGCAGCAAGGGCGGTGGCGGGGAGCAGTACTTC
TRBV7-8	.	TRBJ1-1	.	CASSLVAKNTEAFF	TGTGCCAGCAGCTTAGTCGCGAAGAACACTGAAGCTTTCTTT
TRBV2	.	TRBJ1-5	.	CASRVRERQPQHF	TGTGCCAGCAGGGTTAGGGAACGGCAGCCCCAGCATTTT
TRBV6-5	.	TRBJ1-3	TRBD1	CASSYSNRGAGNTIYF	TGTGCCAGCAGTTATTCAAACAGGGGAGCGGGAAACACCATATATTTT
TRBV6-5	.	TRBJ2-7	TRBD2	CASSRGLAGGGEQYF	TGTGCCAGCAGTCGGGGACTAGCGGGAGGAGGGGAGCAGTACTTC
TRBV7-9	.	TRBJ1-4	.	CASSLGSSVFNEKLFF	TGTGCCAGCAGCTTAGGGTCTTCGGTGTTTAATGAAAAACTGTTTTTT
TRBV5-8	.	TRBJ2-5	.	CASSLVLVWGETQYF	TGTGCCAGCAGCTTGGTTTTAGTCTGGGGGGAGACCCAGTACTTC
TRBV6-1	once	TRBJ2-7	.	CASSELRGVFEQYF	TGTGCCAGCAGTGAACTGCGCGGGGTATTCGAGCAGTACTTC
TRBV7-2	.	TRBJ1-4	.	CASSLGGSGKLFF	TGTGCCAGCAGCTTAGGAGGGTCAGGAAAACTGTTTTTT
TRBV7-8	medium-sized	TRBJ2-2	.	CASSRLSGGRTGELFF	TGTGCCAGCAGCCGGTTATCTGGGGGGAGAACCGGGGAGCTGTTTTTT
TRBV7-9	.	TRBJ1-2	.	CASSHPSGAGSDGYTF	TGTGCCAGCAGCCATCCATCTGGGGCAGGCTCAGATGGCTACACCTTC
TRBV2	few	TRBJ1-3	.	CASSGSVVFTRGTIYF	TGTGCCAGCAGTGGTTCGGTTGTCTTCACCAGAGGCACCATATATTTT
TRBV5-1	.	TRBJ2-5	TRBD1	CASSFQGEETQYF	TGCGCCAGCAGCTTTCAGGGGGAAGAGACCCAGTACTTC
TRBV9	.	TRBJ2-1	TRBD2	CASSVSGRTYNEQFF	TGTGCCAGCAGCGTCAGCGGGAGGACCTACAATGAGCAGTTCTTC
TRBV27	.	TRBJ1-4	.	CASSTLTQSNEKLFF	TGTGCCAGCAGTACCCTGACACAATCTAATGAAAAACTGTTTTTT
TRBV6-1	few	TRBJ2-7	.	CASNTRLSYEQYF	TGTGCCAGCAACACGAGACTCTCCTACGAGCAGTACTTC
TRBV18	.	TRBJ1-6	TRBD1	CASSLQGQAQNSPLHF	TGTGCCAGCTCACTTCAGGGACAGGCTCAAAATTCACCCCTCCACTTT
TRBV29-1	.	TRBJ2-1	TRBD1	CSVEYGTAKGYNEQFF	TGCAGCGTGGAGTACGGGACAGCTAAGGGGTACAATGAGCAGTTCTTC
TRBV19	.	TRBJ1-2	TRBD1	CASSIDLVGGTDQYGYTF	TGTGCCAGTAGTATAGATCTCGTTGGCGGGACAGACCAATATGGCTACACCTTC